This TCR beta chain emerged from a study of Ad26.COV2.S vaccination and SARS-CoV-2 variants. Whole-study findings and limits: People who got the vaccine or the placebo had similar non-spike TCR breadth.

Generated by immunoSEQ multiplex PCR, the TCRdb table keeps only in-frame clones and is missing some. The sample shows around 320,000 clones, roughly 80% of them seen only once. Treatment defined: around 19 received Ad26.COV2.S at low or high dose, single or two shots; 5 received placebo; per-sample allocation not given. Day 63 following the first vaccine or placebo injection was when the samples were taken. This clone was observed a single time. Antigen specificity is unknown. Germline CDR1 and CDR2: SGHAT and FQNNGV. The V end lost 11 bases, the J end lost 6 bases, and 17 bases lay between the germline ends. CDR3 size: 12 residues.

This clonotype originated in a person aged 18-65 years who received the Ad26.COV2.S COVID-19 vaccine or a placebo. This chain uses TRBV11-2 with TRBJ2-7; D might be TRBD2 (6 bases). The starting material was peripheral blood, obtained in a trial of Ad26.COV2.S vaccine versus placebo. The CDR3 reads CASRTGGIEQYF. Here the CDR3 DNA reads TGTGCCTCACGGACCGGGGGTATCGAGCAGTACTTC.